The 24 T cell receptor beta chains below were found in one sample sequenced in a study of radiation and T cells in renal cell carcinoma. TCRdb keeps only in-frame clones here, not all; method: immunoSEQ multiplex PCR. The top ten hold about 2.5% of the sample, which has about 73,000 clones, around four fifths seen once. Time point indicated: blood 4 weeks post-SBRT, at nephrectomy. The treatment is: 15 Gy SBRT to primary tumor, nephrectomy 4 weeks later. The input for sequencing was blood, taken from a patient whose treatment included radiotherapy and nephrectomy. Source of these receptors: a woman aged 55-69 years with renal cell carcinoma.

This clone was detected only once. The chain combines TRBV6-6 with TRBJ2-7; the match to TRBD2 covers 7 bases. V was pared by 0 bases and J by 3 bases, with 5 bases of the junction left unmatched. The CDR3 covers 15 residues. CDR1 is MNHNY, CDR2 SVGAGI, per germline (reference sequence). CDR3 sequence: CASSYSTAGYYEQYF. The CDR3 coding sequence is TGTGCCAGCAGTTACTCGACAGCGGGGTACTACGAGCAGTACTTC.

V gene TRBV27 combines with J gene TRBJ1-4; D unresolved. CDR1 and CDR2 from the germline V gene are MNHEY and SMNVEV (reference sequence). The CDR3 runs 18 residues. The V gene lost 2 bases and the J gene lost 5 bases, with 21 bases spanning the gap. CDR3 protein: CASSLGLSLRPSNEKLFF. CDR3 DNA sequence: TGTGCCAGCAGTTTAGGCCTCAGTTTAAGGCCCAGCAATGAAAAACTGTTTTTT.

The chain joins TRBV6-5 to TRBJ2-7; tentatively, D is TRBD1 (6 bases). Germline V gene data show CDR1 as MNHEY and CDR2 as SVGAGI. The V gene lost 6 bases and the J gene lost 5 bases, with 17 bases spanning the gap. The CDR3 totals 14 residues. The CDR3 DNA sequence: TGTGCCAGCAGCCCCACAGCAGGGGCCCACGAGCAGTACTTC. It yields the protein CASSPTAGAHEQYF.

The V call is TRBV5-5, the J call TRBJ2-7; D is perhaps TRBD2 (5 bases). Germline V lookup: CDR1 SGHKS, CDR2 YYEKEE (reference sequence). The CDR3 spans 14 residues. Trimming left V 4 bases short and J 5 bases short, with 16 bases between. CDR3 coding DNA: TGTGCCAGCAGCGGGATCTCAGCGGTCCACGAGCAGTACTTC. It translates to CASSGISAVHEQYF.

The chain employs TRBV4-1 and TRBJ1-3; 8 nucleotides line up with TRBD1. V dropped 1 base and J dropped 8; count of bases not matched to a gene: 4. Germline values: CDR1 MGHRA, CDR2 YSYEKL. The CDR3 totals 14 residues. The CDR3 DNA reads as TGCGCCAGCAGCCAAGTTGGACAGGGCGACACCATATATTTT. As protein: CASSQVGQGDTIYF.

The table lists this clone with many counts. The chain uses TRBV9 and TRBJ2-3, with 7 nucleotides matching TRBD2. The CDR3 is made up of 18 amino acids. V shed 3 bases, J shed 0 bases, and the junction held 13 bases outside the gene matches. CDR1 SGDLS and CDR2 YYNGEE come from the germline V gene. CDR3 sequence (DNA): TGTGCCAGCAGCGCGCCCCGCGGGGGTGCAGCAAGCACAGATACGCAGTATTTT. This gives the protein CASSAPRGGAASTDTQYF.

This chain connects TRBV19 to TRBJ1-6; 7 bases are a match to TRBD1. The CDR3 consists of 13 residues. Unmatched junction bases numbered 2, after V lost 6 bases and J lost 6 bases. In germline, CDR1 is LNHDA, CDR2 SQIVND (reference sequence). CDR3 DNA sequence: TGTGCCAGTAGCTGGGACAGTAATTCACCCCTCCACTTT. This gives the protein CASSWDSNSPLHF.

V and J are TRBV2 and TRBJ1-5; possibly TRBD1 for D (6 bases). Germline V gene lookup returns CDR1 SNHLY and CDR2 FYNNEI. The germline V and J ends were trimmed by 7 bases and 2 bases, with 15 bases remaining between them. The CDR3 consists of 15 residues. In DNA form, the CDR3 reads TGTGCCAGCAACATGGGGGGCCTGGGCAATCAGCCCCAGCATTTT. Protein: CASNMGGLGNQPQHF.

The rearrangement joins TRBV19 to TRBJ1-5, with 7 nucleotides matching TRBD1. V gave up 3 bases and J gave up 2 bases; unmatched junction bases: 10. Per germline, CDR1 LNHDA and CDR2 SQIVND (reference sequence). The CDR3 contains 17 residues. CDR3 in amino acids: CASSMDEGARGNQPQHF. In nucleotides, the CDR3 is TGTGCCAGTAGTATGGATGAGGGGGCGCGGGGCAATCAGCCCCAGCATTTT.

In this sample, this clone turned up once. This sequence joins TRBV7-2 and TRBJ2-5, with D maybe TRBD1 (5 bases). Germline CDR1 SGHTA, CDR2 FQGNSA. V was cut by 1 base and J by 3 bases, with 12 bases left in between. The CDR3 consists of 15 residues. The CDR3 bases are TGTGCCAGCAGCTTAGTTGCAGGGTGGAAAGAGACCCAGTACTTC. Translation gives CASSLVAGWKETQYF.

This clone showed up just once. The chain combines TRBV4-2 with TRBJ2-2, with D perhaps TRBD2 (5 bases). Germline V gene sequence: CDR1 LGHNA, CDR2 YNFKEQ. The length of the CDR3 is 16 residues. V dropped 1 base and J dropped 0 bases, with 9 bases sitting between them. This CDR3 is CASSQGPAANTGELFF. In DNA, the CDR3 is TGTGCCAGCAGCCAAGGCCCAGCGGCGAACACCGGGGAGCTGTTTTTT.

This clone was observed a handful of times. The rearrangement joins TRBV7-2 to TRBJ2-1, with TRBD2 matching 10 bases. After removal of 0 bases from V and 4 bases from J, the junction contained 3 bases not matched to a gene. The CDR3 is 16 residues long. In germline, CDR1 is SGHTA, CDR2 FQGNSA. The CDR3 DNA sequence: TGTGCCAGCAGCTTAGCTGCTAGCGGGGGATACAATGAGCAGTTCTTC. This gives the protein CASSLAASGGYNEQFF.

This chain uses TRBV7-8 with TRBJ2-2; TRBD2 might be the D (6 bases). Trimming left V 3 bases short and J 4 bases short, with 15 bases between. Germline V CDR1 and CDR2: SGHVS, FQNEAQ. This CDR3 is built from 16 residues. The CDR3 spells CASSFGGRGSTGELFF. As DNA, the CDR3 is TGTGCCAGCAGCTTCGGGGGACGTGGTTCCACCGGGGAGCTGTTTTTT.

This CDR3 reads CASSPDTPRDGYTF. CDR3 in DNA: TGCGCCAGCAGTCCCGATACACCTAGAGATGGCTACACCTTC. The chain joins TRBV5-1 to TRBJ1-2; D gene ambiguous. Looked up from germline, CDR1 is SGHRS and CDR2 is YFSETQ. Trimming cost V 5 bases and J 6 bases, with 17 bases left between them. The CDR3 loop spans 14 amino acids.

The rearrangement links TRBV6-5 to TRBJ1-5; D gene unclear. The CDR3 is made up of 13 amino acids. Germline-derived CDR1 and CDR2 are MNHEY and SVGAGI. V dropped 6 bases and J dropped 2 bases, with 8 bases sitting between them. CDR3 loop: CASRGQRNQPQHF. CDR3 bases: TGTGCCAGCAGAGGGCAGCGCAATCAGCCCCAGCATTTT.

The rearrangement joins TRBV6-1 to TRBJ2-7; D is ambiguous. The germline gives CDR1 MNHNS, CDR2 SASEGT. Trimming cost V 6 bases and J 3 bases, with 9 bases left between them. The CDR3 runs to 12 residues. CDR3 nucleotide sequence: TGTGCCAGCAGCTCTTTCTTCTACGAGCAGTACTTC. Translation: CASSSFFYEQYF.

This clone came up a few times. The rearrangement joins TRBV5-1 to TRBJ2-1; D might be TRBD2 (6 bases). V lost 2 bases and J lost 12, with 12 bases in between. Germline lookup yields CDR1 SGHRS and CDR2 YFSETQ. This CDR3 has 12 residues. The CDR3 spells CASSLSGGTQFF. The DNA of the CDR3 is TGCGCCAGCAGCTTATCGGGCGGGACGCAGTTCTTC.

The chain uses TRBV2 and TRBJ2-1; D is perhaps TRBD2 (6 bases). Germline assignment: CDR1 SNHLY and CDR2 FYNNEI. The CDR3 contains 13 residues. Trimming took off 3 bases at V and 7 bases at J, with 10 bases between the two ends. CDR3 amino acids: CASSDLLANEQFF. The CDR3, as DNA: TGTGCCAGCAGTGACCTACTAGCAAATGAGCAGTTCTTC.

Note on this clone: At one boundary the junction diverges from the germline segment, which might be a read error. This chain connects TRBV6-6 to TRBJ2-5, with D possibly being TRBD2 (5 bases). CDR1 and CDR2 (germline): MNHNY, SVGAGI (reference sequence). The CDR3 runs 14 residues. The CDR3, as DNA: TGTGCCAGCAGCGTTGGACGGGGTCAAGAGCCCCAGTACTTC. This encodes CASSVGRGQEPQYF.

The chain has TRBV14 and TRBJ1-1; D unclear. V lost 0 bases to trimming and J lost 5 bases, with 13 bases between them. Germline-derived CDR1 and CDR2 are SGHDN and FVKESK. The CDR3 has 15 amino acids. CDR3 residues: CASSQEPPAITEAFF. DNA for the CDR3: TGTGCCAGCAGCCAAGAACCCCCTGCGATAACTGAAGCTTTCTTT.

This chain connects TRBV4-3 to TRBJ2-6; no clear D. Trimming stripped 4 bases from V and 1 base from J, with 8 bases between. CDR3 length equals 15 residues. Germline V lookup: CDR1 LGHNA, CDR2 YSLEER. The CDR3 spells CASSRWVSGANVLTF. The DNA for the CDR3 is TGCGCCAGCAGCCGTTGGGTGTCTGGGGCCAACGTCCTGACTTTC.

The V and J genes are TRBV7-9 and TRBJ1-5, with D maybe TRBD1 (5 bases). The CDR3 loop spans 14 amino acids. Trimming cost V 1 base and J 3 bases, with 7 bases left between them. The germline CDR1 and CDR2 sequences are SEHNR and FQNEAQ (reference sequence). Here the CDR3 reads CASSLGQINQPQHF. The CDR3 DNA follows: TGTGCCAGCAGCTTAGGACAGATCAATCAGCCCCAGCATTTT.

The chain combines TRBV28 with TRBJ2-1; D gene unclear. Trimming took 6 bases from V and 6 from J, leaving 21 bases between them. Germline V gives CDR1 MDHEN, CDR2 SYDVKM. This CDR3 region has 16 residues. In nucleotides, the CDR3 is TGTGCCAGCAGCCCGGATGGGCAGGTCCGGCCCAATGAGCAGTTCTTC. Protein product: CASSPDGQVRPNEQFF.

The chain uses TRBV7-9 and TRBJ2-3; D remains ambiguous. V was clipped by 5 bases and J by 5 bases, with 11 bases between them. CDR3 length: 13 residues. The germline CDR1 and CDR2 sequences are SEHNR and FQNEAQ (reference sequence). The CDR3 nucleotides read TGTGCCAGCAGCCCCCTAAATGAAGATACGCAGTATTTT. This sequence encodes CASSPLNEDTQYF.